Listed below are T cell receptor beta chains from one sample, sequenced in a study of memory CD4+ T cells and cytomegalovirus serostatus. Method: immunoSEQ multiplex PCR; TCRdb's copy keeps in-frame clones and lacks some. The table lists some 41,000 clones, 75% to 85% of them singletons, with about 6.8% in the top ten. Sequenced sample: memory CD4+ T cells from blood. The origin of the receptors is an adult in good health and CMV-seronegative. CDR3s include the opening cysteine and the closing phenylalanine or tryptophan. A D gene is named only where the DNA matches it firmly. Only some rows state a clone size, as once, few, many or a class for expanded clones.

v_call	j_call	clone_size	d_call	cdr3_aa	cdr3_nt
TRBV18	TRBJ1-1	NA	TRBD1	CASSPQPTGAMNTEAFF	TGTGCCAGCTCACCACAGCCGACAGGGGCGATGAACACTGAAGCTTTCTTT
TRBV7-9	TRBJ1-1	NA	NA	CASSFQRDTEAFF	TGTGCCAGCAGCTTCCAACGGGACACGGAAGCTTTCTTT
TRBV4-2	TRBJ1-1	NA	TRBD1	CASSRMGQSYGNTEAFF	TGTGCCAGCAGCCGGATGGGACAGTCGTATGGGAACACTGAAGCTTTCTTT
TRBV6-6	TRBJ2-7	NA	TRBD1	CASSPGGYEQYF	TGTGCCAGCAGTCCAGGGGGCTACGAGCAGTACTTC
TRBV19	TRBJ1-1	NA	TRBD1	CASSIRTGDEAFF	TGTGCCAGTAGTATTAGGACAGGTGATGAAGCTTTCTTT
TRBV27	TRBJ1-6	NA	TRBD1	CASSSPGQGEFVLHF	TGTGCCAGCAGTTCTCCGGGACAGGGGGAGTTTGTCCTCCACTTT
TRBV6-6	TRBJ1-5	NA	NA	CASSYGRGGNQPQHF	TGTGCCAGCAGTTATGGTAGGGGAGGAAATCAGCCCCAGCATTTT
TRBV6-5	TRBJ2-3	NA	TRBD2	CASSRSGRGLDTQYF	TGTGCCAGCAGCCGAAGCGGGAGGGGCTTGGATACGCAGTATTTT
TRBV6-5	TRBJ1-5	NA	NA	CASRPPGSSNQPQHF	TGTGCCAGCAGGCCCCCTGGGTCTAGCAATCAGCCCCAGCATTTT
TRBV5-4	TRBJ2-5	NA	NA	CASSLRDTRTQETQYF	TGTGCCAGCAGCTTGAGGGACACTCGGACTCAAGAGACCCAGTACTTC
TRBV11-2	TRBJ2-1	NA	NA	CASSLSRERTYNEQFF	TGTGCCAGCAGCTTAAGCCGGGAGCGGACCTACAATGAGCAGTTCTTC
TRBV19	TRBJ2-3	NA	TRBD1	CASSMGPTGSDTQYF	TGTGCCAGTAGTATGGGCCCGACAGGGTCGGATACGCAGTATTTT
TRBV19	TRBJ1-1	NA	NA	CASSMSLRNTEAFF	TGTGCCAGTAGTATGAGTTTACGGAACACTGAAGCTTTCTTT
TRBV30	TRBJ2-7	NA	NA	CAWSAQVEQYF	TGTGCCTGGAGTGCACAGGTCGAGCAGTACTTC
TRBV7-2	TRBJ2-3	few	NA	CASILRGADTQYF	TGTGCCAGCATCCTCCGGGGAGCAGATACGCAGTATTTT
TRBV2	TRBJ2-1	NA	TRBD2	CASVLAGENEQFF	TGTGCCAGCGTGCTAGCGGGAGAAAATGAGCAGTTCTTC
TRBV5-6	TRBJ2-3	NA	TRBD2	CASRDSGIFSTDTQYF	TGTGCCAGCCGGGATAGCGGGATCTTTAGCACAGATACGCAGTATTTT